This record looks at one TCR beta chain sequence and its context. No antigen is known for it. The table came from immunoSEQ multiplex PCR; TCRdb's copy has only in-frame clones and leaves some out. This sample has tens of thousands of clones, with roughly 95% found just once. The sample comes from a study of cytomegalovirus exposure and HLA in healthy donors. Whole-study findings and limits: Most TCRs appeared rarely, but some public TCRs recurred in many donors.

Germline V lookup: CDR1 MGHRA, CDR2 YSYEKL. V shed 4 bases, J shed 2 bases, and the junction held 8 bases outside the gene matches. The CDR3 covers 16 residues. The sample comprised PBMCs. The sequence derives from a woman between 18 and 29 years old in good health and CMV-seronegative. The rearrangement joins TRBV4-1 to TRBJ1-2; 9 bases are shared with TRBD1. CDR3 residues: CASSPTTGGANYGYTF. The DNA of the CDR3 is TGCGCCAGCAGCCCTACAACAGGGGGCGCAAACTATGGCTACACCTTC.